This T cell receptor beta chain appears in the sequencing data of a study of shared clonotypes between healthy human individuals. The table came from immunoSEQ multiplex PCR; TCRdb's copy has only in-frame clones and leaves some out. The table shows about 2,200,000 clones, with 90% to 95% occurring only once. In germline, CDR1 is MDHEN, CDR2 SYDVKM. Trimming removed 3 bases from V and 1 base from J, with 12 bases in between. The CDR3 covers 15 residues. Positive CCR7 selection of CD45RO-negative cells yielded the naive CD8 cells, and terminally differentiated effector memory CD45RA+ cells were excluded. This clone appeared a few times.

This sequence originates from a man between 18 and 35 years old in good health. Some clones in this sample may be carry-over from other donors' samples. What was sequenced was naive CD8+ T cells from PBMCs. V gene TRBV28 combines with J gene TRBJ1-1; D unclear. The CDR3 here is CASSFPSRGNTEAFF. The CDR3 DNA sequence: TGTGCCAGCAGTTTCCCATCCCGGGGGAACACTGAAGCTTTCTTT.